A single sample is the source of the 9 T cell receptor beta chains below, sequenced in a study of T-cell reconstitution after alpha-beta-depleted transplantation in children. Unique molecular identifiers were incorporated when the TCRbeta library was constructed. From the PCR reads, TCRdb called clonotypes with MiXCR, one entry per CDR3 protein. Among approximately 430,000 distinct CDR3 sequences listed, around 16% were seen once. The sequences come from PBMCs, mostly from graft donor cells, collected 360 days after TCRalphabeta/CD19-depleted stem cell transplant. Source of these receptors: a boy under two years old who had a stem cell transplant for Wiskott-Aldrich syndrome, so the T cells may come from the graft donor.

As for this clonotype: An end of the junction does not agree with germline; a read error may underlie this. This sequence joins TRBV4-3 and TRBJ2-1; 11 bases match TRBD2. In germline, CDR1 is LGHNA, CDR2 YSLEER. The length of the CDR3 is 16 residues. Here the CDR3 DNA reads TGCACCAGCAGCCCCCTAGCGGGAGGCTCCTACAATGAGCAGTTCTTC. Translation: CTSSPLAGGSYNEQFF.

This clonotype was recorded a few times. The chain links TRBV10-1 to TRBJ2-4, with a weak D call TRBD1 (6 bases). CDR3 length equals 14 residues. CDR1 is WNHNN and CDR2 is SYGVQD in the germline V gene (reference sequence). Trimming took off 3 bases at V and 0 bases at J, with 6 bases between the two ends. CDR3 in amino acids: CASSDRGAKNIQYF. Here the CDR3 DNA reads TGCGCCAGCAGTGACAGGGGAGCCAAAAACATTCAGTACTTC.

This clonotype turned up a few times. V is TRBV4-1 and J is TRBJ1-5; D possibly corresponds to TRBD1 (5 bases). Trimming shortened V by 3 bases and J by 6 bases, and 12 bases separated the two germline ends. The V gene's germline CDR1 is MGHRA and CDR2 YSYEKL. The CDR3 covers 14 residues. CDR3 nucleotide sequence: TGCGCCAGCAGCCAGGGGGGTGCCGGTCAGCCCCAGCATTTT. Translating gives CASSQGGAGQPQHF.

The CDR3 nucleotides read TGTGCCACCAGTGATCCGCGACTAGCGGGAGGTTTTGATGGGAATGAGCAGTTCTTC. This translates into CATSDPRLAGGFDGNEQFF. The chain joins TRBV24-1 to TRBJ2-1, with 13 bases fitting TRBD2. V lost 3 bases, J lost 7 bases, and 14 bases stayed unmatched. CDR3 size: 19 residues. CDR1 KGHDR and CDR2 SFDVKD come from the germline V gene.

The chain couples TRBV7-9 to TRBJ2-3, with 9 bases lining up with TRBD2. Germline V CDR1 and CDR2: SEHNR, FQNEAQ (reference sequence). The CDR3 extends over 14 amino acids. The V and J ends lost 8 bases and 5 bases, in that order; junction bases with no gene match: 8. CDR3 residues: CASEPTSGKDTQYF. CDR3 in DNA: TGTGCCAGCGAACCGACTAGCGGAAAAGATACGCAGTATTTT.

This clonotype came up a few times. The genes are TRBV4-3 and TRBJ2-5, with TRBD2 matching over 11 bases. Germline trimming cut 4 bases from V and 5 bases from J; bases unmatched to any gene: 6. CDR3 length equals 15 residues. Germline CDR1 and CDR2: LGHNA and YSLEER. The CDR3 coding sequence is TGCGCCAGCAGCCGTACTAGCGGGAGTTTTGAGACCCAGTACTTC. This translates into CASSRTSGSFETQYF.

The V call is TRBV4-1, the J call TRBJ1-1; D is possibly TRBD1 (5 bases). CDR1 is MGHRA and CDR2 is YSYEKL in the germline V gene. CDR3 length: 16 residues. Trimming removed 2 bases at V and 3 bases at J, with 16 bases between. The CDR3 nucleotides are TGCGCCAGCAGCCAAAAGGGACCCCTAAGGGACACTGAAGCTTTCTTT. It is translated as CASSQKGPLRDTEAFF.

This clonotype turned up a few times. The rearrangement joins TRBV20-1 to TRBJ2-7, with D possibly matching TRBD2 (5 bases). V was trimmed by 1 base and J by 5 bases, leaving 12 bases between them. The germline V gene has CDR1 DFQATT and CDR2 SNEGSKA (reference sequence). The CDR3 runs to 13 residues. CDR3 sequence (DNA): TGCAGTGCTAGAGGATGGAAACTAGACGAGCAGTACTTC. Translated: CSARGWKLDEQYF.

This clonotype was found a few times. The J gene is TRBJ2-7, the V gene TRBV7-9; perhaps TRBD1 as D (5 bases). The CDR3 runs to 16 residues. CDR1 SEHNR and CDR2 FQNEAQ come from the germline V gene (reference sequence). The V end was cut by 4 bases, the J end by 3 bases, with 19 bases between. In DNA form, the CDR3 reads TGTGCCAGCAGCTCCGAGAAGACAGATTTCCGCTACGAGCAGTACTTC. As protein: CASSSEKTDFRYEQYF.